This TCR beta chain was sequenced during a study of T-cell memory formation after mild COVID-19. TCRdb recomputed calls from the 5' RACE reads with MiXCR, one row per CDR3 protein. The repertoire includes more than 250,000 distinct CDR3 sequences, 15% to 20% of them detected once, and approximately 25% sits in the top ten. The table lists this clonotype with a few counts. The clonotype comes from a man between 18 and 35 years old who had mild COVID-19 (a few samples of this study predate the infection). Cell type and time point are not known. Sequencing was performed on PBMCs or a T cell subset sorted from them (not recorded which).

The DNA of the CDR3 is TGTGCCAGCAGCTTATGGACAGGGGCCCCCTACGAGCAGTACTTC. It codes for CASSLWTGAPYEQYF. This sequence joins TRBV7-9 and TRBJ2-7; 9 bases fit TRBD1. The junction had 4 bases not matched to a gene; V was cut back by 2 bases and J by 2 bases. In germline, CDR1 is SEHNR, CDR2 FQNEAQ (reference sequence). The length of the CDR3 is 15 residues.